These 7 T cell receptor beta chains share one sample of origin, sequenced in a study of T cell clones after liver transplantation. TCRdb keeps only in-frame clones here, not all; method: immunoSEQ multiplex PCR. Here the sample spans about 70,000 clones, about four fifths being singletons. Here the sequenced sample was CD4+ T cells from blood, taken 12 months after liver transplant. The receptors here all came from a human patient who received a liver transplant. The T cells may come from the graft donor.

J is TRBJ2-6 and V is TRBV5-1; no firm D call. Per germline, CDR1 SGHRS and CDR2 YFSETQ. The CDR3 is 14 amino acids. The V and J ends lost 0 bases and 2 bases respectively, with 3 bases between them. The CDR3 here is CASSLGPGANVLTF. In nucleotides, the CDR3 is TGCGCCAGCAGCTTGGGGCCTGGGGCCAACGTCCTGACTTTC.

J is TRBJ2-7 and V is TRBV2; TRBD2 aligns across 11 bases. The CDR3 extends over 17 amino acids. The V gene's germline CDR1 is SNHLY and CDR2 FYNNEI. The J segment lost 6 bases and the V segment lost 6 bases, leaving 16 bases of the junction unmatched. The CDR3 DNA reads as TGTGCCAGCAGCTTCGGGACTAGCGGTGCTGGGCGGGGCGAGCAGTACTTC. Its translation is CASSFGTSGAGRGEQYF.

The chain joins TRBV29-1 to TRBJ2-7, with 8 bases fitting TRBD1. The junction had 12 bases not matched to a gene; V was cut back by 6 bases and J by 2 bases. The germline gives CDR1 SQVTM, CDR2 ANQGSEA. This CDR3 is built from 15 residues. The CDR3 here is CSVMTGTGGTYEQYF. DNA for the CDR3: TGCAGCGTAATGACCGGGACAGGAGGAACCTACGAGCAGTACTTC.

The CDR3 sequence is CASRPTTGQPQHF. CDR3 DNA sequence: TGTGCCAGCAGACCGACTACTGGCCAGCCCCAGCATTTT. V is TRBV6-1 and J is TRBJ1-5; D ambiguous. V shed 6 bases and J shed 7 bases, with 13 bases lying between them. Per the germline V gene, CDR1 is MNHNS and CDR2 is SASEGT. This CDR3 contains 13 residues.

This clone was counted only a few times. The chain couples TRBV15 to TRBJ1-5; 7 bases are a match to TRBD1. The CDR3 consists of 16 residues. The J segment lost 4 bases and the V segment lost 0 bases, leaving 6 bases of the junction unmatched. Germline-derived CDR1 and CDR2 are LNHNV and YYDKDF (reference sequence). CDR3 nucleotides: TGTGCCACCAGCAGAGATTCCACAGGGGCTAATCAGCCCCAGCATTTT. The encoded protein is CATSRDSTGANQPQHF. Looking up the rest from reference TRBV15 and TRBJ1-5 gives the full variable domain: DAMVIQNPRYQVTQFGKPVTLSCSQTLNHNVMYWYQQKSSQAPKLLFHYYDKDFNNEADTPDNFQSRRPNTSFCFLDIRSPGLGDTAMYLCATSRDSTGANQPQHFGDGTRLSIL.

This clone was counted only a few times. The CDR3 coding sequence is TGTGCCAGCAGTACTACAGGGCCCCACTATGGCTACACCTTC. This encodes CASSTTGPHYGYTF. The chain has TRBV6-5 and TRBJ1-2; the D gene is possibly TRBD1 (6 bases). V lost 5 bases and J 3 bases, leaving 13 bases between the germline ends. The CDR3 runs 14 residues. Germline V gives CDR1 MNHEY, CDR2 SVGAGI.

The V and J genes are TRBV9 and TRBJ1-1; D gene ambiguous. The V gene's germline CDR1 is SGDLS and CDR2 YYNGEE. The CDR3 sequence is 14 residues long. Trimming took off 0 bases at V and 0 bases at J, with 6 bases between the two ends. The CDR3 region is CASSVVSVNTEAFF. CDR3 sequence (DNA): TGTGCCAGCAGCGTAGTATCGGTGAACACTGAAGCTTTCTTT.